The 19 T cell receptor beta chains in this list originate from one sample, sequenced in a study of cytomegalovirus exposure and HLA in healthy donors. The repertoire was sequenced with immunoSEQ multiplex PCR; TCRdb's copy has only in-frame clones and lacks some. Seen here are approximately 170,000 clones, 80% to 85% observed once, and the top ten hold roughly 10%. The sequencing input was PBMCs. All receptors come from a man between 25 and 39 years old in good health and CMV-seropositive.

The chain carries TRBV6-1 and TRBJ1-1, with TRBD1 matching over 9 bases. Trimming cost V 5 bases and J 3 bases; bases outside gene matches: 7. The CDR3 is made up of 15 amino acids. CDR1 MNHNS and CDR2 SASEGT come from the germline V gene. Here the CDR3 reads CASSTWTGADTEAFF. The CDR3 coding sequence is TGTGCCAGCAGTACATGGACAGGGGCAGACACTGAAGCTTTCTTT.

The chain combines TRBV14 with TRBJ2-2, with 10 bases that match TRBD1. Germline V gene data show CDR1 as SGHDN and CDR2 as FVKESK. V lost 5 bases and J lost 3; bases outside the gene matches: 3. The CDR3 has 15 amino acids. This CDR3 is CASSSGQGHTGELFF. The DNA for the CDR3 is TGTGCCAGCAGCTCGGGACAGGGGCACACCGGGGAGCTGTTTTTT.

This chain uses TRBV27 with TRBJ2-1, with TRBD2 matching 9 bases. Trimming removed 3 bases from V and 6 bases from J; junction bases left unmatched: 3. CDR3 length: 14 residues. CDR1 MNHEY and CDR2 SMNVEV come from the germline V gene (reference sequence). The chain's CDR3 is CASSFGSGGNEQFF. The CDR3 nucleotides are TGTGCCAGCAGTTTCGGTAGCGGGGGCAATGAGCAGTTCTTC.

This sequence joins TRBV30 and TRBJ2-1, with 7 bases aligning to TRBD2. The V segment lost 0 bases and the J segment 5 bases; nucleotides outside the gene matches: 1. This CDR3 spans 13 amino acids. Germline CDR1 reads GTSNPN; CDR2 reads SVGIG (reference sequence). This CDR3 is CAWSVLANNEQFF. The CDR3 region has the DNA TGTGCCTGGAGTGTACTAGCGAACAATGAGCAGTTCTTC. Looking up the rest from reference TRBV30 and TRBJ2-1 gives the full variable domain: SQTIHQWPATLVQPVGSPLSLECTVEGTSNPNLYWYRQAAGRGLQLLFYSVGIGQISSEVPQNLSASRPQDRQFILSSKKLLLSDSGFYLCAWSVLANNEQFFGPGTRLTVL.

The J gene is TRBJ2-7, the V gene TRBV6-4; 10 bases map to TRBD1. The CDR3 loop spans 13 amino acids. V dropped 2 bases and J dropped 7; count of bases not matched to a gene: 2. Germline values: CDR1 MRHNA, CDR2 SNTAGT. The DNA for the CDR3 is TGTGCCAGCAGTGACGGGGACAGGGGAGAGCAGTACTTC. Residues: CASSDGDRGEQYF.

The chain uses TRBV6-5 and TRBJ2-5; TRBD2 might be the D (6 bases). The V and J ends lost 6 bases and 4 bases respectively, with 15 bases between them. This CDR3 contains 14 residues. Germline lookup yields CDR1 MNHEY and CDR2 SVGAGI. CDR3 nucleotide sequence: TGTGCCAGCAGCCTTTATAAGCGGGTAGAGACCCAGTACTTC. Protein product: CASSLYKRVETQYF.

This chain links TRBV29-1 with TRBJ2-5; 7 bases fit TRBD2. The V gene end was trimmed by 6 bases and the J gene end by 5 bases; junction bases not matched to a gene: 12. CDR1 is SQVTM and CDR2 is ANQGSEA in the germline V gene. The length of the CDR3 is 14 residues. This chain's CDR3 is CSVAFGGSGETQYF. CDR3 DNA: TGCAGCGTAGCCTTCGGGGGGAGCGGGGAGACCCAGTACTTC.

A single count supports this clone. The chain joins TRBV30 to TRBJ2-1; 8 positions agree with TRBD1. Germline values: CDR1 GTSNPN, CDR2 SVGIG (reference sequence). CDR3 length: 13 residues. The V segment lost 0 bases and the J segment 8 bases; nucleotides outside the gene matches: 3. The CDR3 DNA reads as TGTGCCTGGAGTGTACAGGGGGGCGATGAGCAGTTCTTC. It codes for CAWSVQGGDEQFF. Full variable domain (missing parts from reference TRBV30 and TRBJ2-1): SQTIHQWPATLVQPVGSPLSLECTVEGTSNPNLYWYRQAAGRGLQLLFYSVGIGQISSEVPQNLSASRPQDRQFILSSKKLLLSDSGFYLCAWSVQGGDEQFFGPGTRLTVL.

This chain connects TRBV5-6 to TRBJ1-5; D possibly corresponds to TRBD1 (6 bases). Per germline, CDR1 SGHDT and CDR2 YYEEEE. The CDR3 spans 14 residues. The germline V and J ends were trimmed by 1 base and 3 bases, with 8 bases remaining between them. The CDR3 loop is CASSLQGHNQPQHF. CDR3 sequence (DNA): TGTGCCAGCAGCTTGCAGGGGCACAATCAGCCCCAGCATTTT.

V and J are TRBV18 and TRBJ1-2; 11 nucleotides align to TRBD1. The CDR3 spans 14 residues. The V gene end was trimmed by 2 bases and the J gene end by 5 bases; junction bases not matched to a gene: 1. Germline V gives CDR1 KGHSH, CDR2 LQKENI. CDR3 nucleotides: TGTGCCAGCTCACCAGGGACAGGGGGTTATGGCTACACCTTC. As protein: CASSPGTGGYGYTF.

The chain combines TRBV7-3 with TRBJ2-1; D is perhaps TRBD1 (5 bases). CDR1 is SGHTA and CDR2 is FQGTGA in the germline V gene. The CDR3 contains 16 residues. V was shortened by 2 bases and J by 5 bases, with 16 bases between the two germline ends. The CDR3 nucleotides read TGTGCCAGCAGCTTATCCCCCTCAGGGTACAACAATGAGCAGTTCTTC. It yields the protein CASSLSPSGYNNEQFF.

On this clone itself: This sample includes further DNA sequences coding for the same CDR3. This rearrangement joins TRBV9 to TRBJ2-2; the D gene is possibly TRBD2 (6 bases). The V and J ends lost 2 bases and 0 bases respectively, with 8 bases between them. This CDR3 is built from 15 residues. Germline V gene sequence: CDR1 SGDLS, CDR2 YYNGEE. CDR3 residues: CASSVGGANTGELFF. In DNA, the CDR3 is TGTGCCAGCAGCGTCGGGGGAGCGAACACCGGGGAGCTGTTTTTT.

Comments on this clone: At one end the junction does not follow the germline gene, possibly because of a read error. The chain employs TRBV7-7 and TRBJ2-1; 10 positions agree with TRBD2. CDR3 length equals 14 residues. Germline V gives CDR1 SSHAT, CDR2 FNYEAQ (reference sequence). The CDR3 sequence is CASSPGLAIGEQFF. DNA for the CDR3: TGTGCTAGCAGCCCGGGACTAGCGATCGGTGAGCAGTTCTTC.

This chain connects TRBV4-2 to TRBJ2-5; 9 positions agree with TRBD2. The trim removed 0 bases at V and 5 bases at J, leaving 16 bases unmatched. This CDR3 region has 19 residues. Germline CDR1 and CDR2: LGHNA and YNFKEQ. Here the CDR3 reads CASSQDDRAVAGEGETQYF. CDR3 nucleotide sequence: TGTGCCAGCAGCCAAGATGATCGGGCGGTAGCGGGAGAGGGGGAGACCCAGTACTTC.

The chain is built from TRBV6-6 and TRBJ2-5; D unclear. V was cut by 3 bases and J by 5 bases, with 4 bases left in between. CDR3 length: 11 amino acids. Germline CDR1 MNHNY, CDR2 SVGAGI (reference sequence). In DNA form, the CDR3 reads TGTGCCAGCAGTTATGAGGAGACCCAGTACTTC. Its protein product is CASSYEETQYF.

This clone occurred once. The gene calls are TRBV6-1 and TRBJ2-1; D remains ambiguous. CDR1 MNHNS and CDR2 SASEGT come from the germline V gene. The CDR3 has 13 amino acids. V gave up 7 bases and J gave up 2 bases, with 9 bases separating them. CDR3 DNA: TGTGCCAGCATTCGCAACACCTACAATGAGCAGTTCTTC. It codes for CASIRNTYNEQFF.

The chain recombines TRBV6-1 with TRBJ1-5; TRBD1 aligns across 9 bases. V lost 5 bases to trimming and J lost 6 bases; unmatched junction nucleotides: 8. CDR3 length: 15 amino acids. Germline V gene data show CDR1 as MNHNS and CDR2 as SASEGT. CDR3: CASSMRTGDRQPQHF. The CDR3 bases are TGTGCCAGCAGTATGCGGACAGGGGATCGTCAGCCCCAGCATTTT.

As for this clone: Different DNA sequences within this sample yield the same CDR3. The chain is built from TRBV19 and TRBJ2-7; 7 bases line up with TRBD2. Germline V CDR1 and CDR2: LNHDA, SQIVND (reference sequence). The CDR3 is made up of 14 amino acids. V trimming: 1 base; J trimming: 4 bases; junction bases outside the gene matches: 4. The CDR3 is CASSIAGGRYEQYF. The CDR3 DNA reads TGTGCCAGTAGTATAGCTGGCGGGAGATACGAGCAGTACTTC.

This clone was observed a single time. The V and J genes are TRBV4-1 and TRBJ2-7; 9 bases agree with TRBD2. The CDR3 length is 17 residues. Trimming at V came to 0 bases and at J to 1 base, leaving 7 bases not matched to a gene. CDR1 is MGHRA and CDR2 is YSYEKL in the germline V gene. CDR3 in DNA: TGCGCCAGCAGCCAAGAACAAGCGGGAGGCCTATCCTACGAGCAGTACTTC. It specifies CASSQEQAGGLSYEQYF.